This T cell receptor beta chain derives from a study of OX40 agonist ivuxolimab in advanced cancers. Study in general: Patients received the agonistic anti-OX40 (CD134) antibody ivuxolimab. Broader study findings: There were, on average, more expanded clones in CD8+ T cells than in CD4+. It was not determined which antigens were specifically recognized by the peripheral T cells that had undergone clonal expansion.

Germline CDR1 reads LNHDA; CDR2 reads SQIVND (reference sequence). The CDR3 runs 12 residues. Trimming cost V 6 bases and J 0 bases, with 5 bases left between them. Remarks on this clone: The antigen is undetermined.

Clones were read by immunoSEQ multiplex PCR, and TCRdb kept only the in-frame ones, dropping some. The sample consists of under 95,000 clones, roughly nine tenths of them appearing once. Autoimmune disease history or systemic immunosuppression barred patients. This receptor was obtained from an adult with an advanced solid tumor such as melanoma, head and neck, liver or kidney cancer. The sample in question was CD4+ or CD8+ T cells sorted from blood, obtained in a trial of the OX40 agonist ivuxolimab. V gene TRBV19 combines with J gene TRBJ1-2; no reliable D call. CDR3 bases: TGTGCCAGTAGGAGCCCTAACTATGGCTACACCTTC. Translating it yields CASRSPNYGYTF.